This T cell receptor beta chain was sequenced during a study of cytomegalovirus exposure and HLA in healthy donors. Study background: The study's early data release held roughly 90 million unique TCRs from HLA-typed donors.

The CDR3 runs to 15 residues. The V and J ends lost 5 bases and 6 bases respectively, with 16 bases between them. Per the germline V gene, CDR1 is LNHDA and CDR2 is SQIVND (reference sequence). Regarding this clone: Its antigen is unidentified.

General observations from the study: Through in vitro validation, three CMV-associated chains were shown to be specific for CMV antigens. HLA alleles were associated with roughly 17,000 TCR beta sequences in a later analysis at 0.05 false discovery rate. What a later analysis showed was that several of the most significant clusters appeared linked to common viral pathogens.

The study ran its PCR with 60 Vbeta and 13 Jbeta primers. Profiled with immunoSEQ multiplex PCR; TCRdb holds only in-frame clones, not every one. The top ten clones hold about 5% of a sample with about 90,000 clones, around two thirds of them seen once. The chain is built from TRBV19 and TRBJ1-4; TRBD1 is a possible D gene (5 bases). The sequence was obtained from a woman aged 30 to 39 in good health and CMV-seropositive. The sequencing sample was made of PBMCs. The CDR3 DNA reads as TGTGCCAGTAGTCGAGACAGCGCCGGCTATGAAAAACTGTTTTTT. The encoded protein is CASSRDSAGYEKLFF.